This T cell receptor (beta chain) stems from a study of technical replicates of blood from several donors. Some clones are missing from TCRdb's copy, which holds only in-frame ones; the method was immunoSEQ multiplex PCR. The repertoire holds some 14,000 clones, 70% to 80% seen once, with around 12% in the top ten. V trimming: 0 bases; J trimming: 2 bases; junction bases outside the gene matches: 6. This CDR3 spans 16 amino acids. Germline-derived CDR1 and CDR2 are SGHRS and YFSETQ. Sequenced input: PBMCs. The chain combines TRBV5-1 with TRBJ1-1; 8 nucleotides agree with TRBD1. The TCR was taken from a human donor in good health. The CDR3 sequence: CASSLAPGTGNTEAFF. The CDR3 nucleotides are TGCGCCAGCAGCTTGGCCCCCGGGACAGGTAACACTGAAGCTTTCTTT.